This T cell receptor (beta chain) was identified during a study of neurological immune-mediated disorders. With 10-nucleotide random UMIs included, cDNA was synthesized by 5'RACE. TCRdb re-analysed the 5' RACE reads in MiXCR, keeping a single row per CDR3 protein. This table holds about 35,000 distinct CDR3 sequences, 3.5% to 4.5% found once. There are many counts of this clonotype. What it recognizes is unknown. General study results and limits: Sharing of CDR3 amino acid sequences among expanded clones across subjects was absent, suggesting private repertoires in all groups.

The CDR3 is 15 amino acids. CDR1 SGHTA and CDR2 FQGNSA come from the germline V gene. V shed 1 base and J shed 4 bases, with 10 bases lying between them. V gene TRBV7-2 combines with J gene TRBJ2-2, with D perhaps assigned TRBD1 or TRBD2 (5 bases each). Sequenced input: PBMCs. This sequence was found in a man aged 25-45 years with multiple sclerosis. CDR3 nucleotides: TGTGCCAGCAGCTTAGGATTGGGGACCACCGGGGAGCTGTTTTTT. Protein product: CASSLGLGTTGELFF.